This T cell receptor (beta chain) was recorded in a study of blood T cell repertoires in COVID-19. Background on the study: Samples of COVID-19 (acute and convalescent) were obtained from the United States, Italy and Spain.

Grouping used clinical history reported by participants in a survey and questionnaire. V was trimmed by 4 bases and J by 1 base, leaving 14 bases between them. The CDR3 extends over 16 amino acids. Germline V lookup: CDR1 MNHEY, CDR2 SVGAGI. In the original processing: Reference gene primer amplification yielded estimated nucleated cell counts. The protocol was immunoSEQ multiplex PCR, while the TCRdb copy is restricted to in-frame clones and leaves out a portion. That table supplies the V and J calls and clone size; D and trimming were determined from the DNA. Of 310,000 or so clones detected, about 87% appear once; the ten largest clones hold around 10%.

This clonotype was obtained from a young woman who had recovered from COVID-19. Sequenced input: PBMCs or T cells enriched from blood (not recorded which). The chain combines TRBV6-5 with TRBJ2-1, with a weak D call TRBD1 (5 bases). The CDR3: CASSSPRAYSYNEQFF. As DNA, the CDR3 is TGTGCCAGCAGTTCCCCCAGGGCCTATTCCTACAATGAGCAGTTCTTC.